This is a list of T cell receptor beta chains from one sample in a study of beta chain features in type 1 diabetes. The method was immunoSEQ multiplex PCR; TCRdb's version includes in-frame clones alone and lacks a portion of them. The data contain around 260,000 clones, about 24% of them seen just once; the ten biggest clones take up over 0.01%. Sequencing input: naive CD4+ T cells from blood. These receptors were collected from a woman in her 30s with type 1 diabetes. Each CDR3 is given with its conserved first and last residue. Each record gives: clone size, D gene, CDR3 length, V gene, J gene, CDR3 DNA, CDR3 protein. D genes are given only for firm matches. Not all rows give a size; the values are once, few, many and, for expanded clones, a class.

clone size: .
D gene: .
CDR3 length: 16
V gene: TRBV30
J gene: TRBJ2-2
CDR3 DNA: TGTGCCTGTCATCAATCCGGGAGCCCGAACACCGGGGAGCTGTTTTTT
CDR3 protein: CACHQSGSPNTGELFF

clone size: few
D gene: .
CDR3 length: 16
V gene: TRBV5-1
J gene: TRBJ2-1
CDR3 DNA: TGCGCCAGCAGCATCCAAAACAGGGATGCCTACAATGAGCAGTTCTTC
CDR3 protein: CASSIQNRDAYNEQFF

clone size: few
D gene: .
CDR3 length: 12
V gene: TRBV23-1
J gene: TRBJ1-1
CDR3 DNA: TGCGCCAGCAGTACAGGGAACACTGAAGCTTTCTTT
CDR3 protein: CASSTGNTEAFF

clone size: .
D gene: TRBD1
CDR3 length: 15
V gene: TRBV15
J gene: TRBJ2-7
CDR3 DNA: TGTGCCACCAGCAGAGATCTGGACAGGTTCTACGAGCAGTACTTC
CDR3 protein: CATSRDLDRFYEQYF

clone size: .
D gene: .
CDR3 length: 14
V gene: TRBV9
J gene: TRBJ2-7
CDR3 DNA: TGTGCCAGCAGCGACAGGGCCCGATCCTACGAGCAGTACTTC
CDR3 protein: CASSDRARSYEQYF

clone size: few
D gene: TRBD2
CDR3 length: 15
V gene: TRBV7-3
J gene: TRBJ2-3
CDR3 DNA: TGTGCCAGCAGCTTACAAAGCGGGAGTTTGGATACGCAGTATTTT
CDR3 protein: CASSLQSGSLDTQYF

clone size: .
D gene: .
CDR3 length: 17
V gene: TRBV7-3
J gene: TRBJ2-1
CDR3 DNA: TGTGCCAGCAGCTTACGGCCCCGGACGGACTACTACAATGAGCAGTTCTTC
CDR3 protein: CASSLRPRTDYYNEQFF

clone size: .
D gene: .
CDR3 length: 14
V gene: TRBV5-4
J gene: TRBJ1-1
CDR3 DNA: TGTGCCAGCAGCTTGATTCAGTCCGTCACTGAAGCTTTCTTT
CDR3 protein: CASSLIQSVTEAFF

clone size: few
D gene: .
CDR3 length: 14
V gene: TRBV27
J gene: TRBJ2-7
CDR3 DNA: TGTGCCAGCAGTCGGTCGACCGGCCGAGGCGAGCAGTACTTC
CDR3 protein: CASSRSTGRGEQYF

clone size: .
D gene: .
CDR3 length: 16
V gene: TRBV14
J gene: TRBJ2-1
CDR3 DNA: TGTGCCAGCAGCCAAGAGGGCAGGGGAGCCTACAATGAGCAGTTCTTC
CDR3 protein: CASSQEGRGAYNEQFF

clone size: .
D gene: .
CDR3 length: 14
V gene: TRBV30
J gene: TRBJ2-2
CDR3 DNA: TGTGCCTGGAGTGTACCAGGGTCCGCCGGGGAGCTGTTTTTT
CDR3 protein: CAWSVPGSAGELFF

clone size: few
D gene: .
CDR3 length: 14
V gene: TRBV7-9
J gene: TRBJ2-5
CDR3 DNA: TGTGCCAGCAGCTTTCAGGGGATTCGGGAGACCCAGTACTTC
CDR3 protein: CASSFQGIRETQYF

clone size: .
D gene: .
CDR3 length: 14
V gene: TRBV29-1
J gene: TRBJ2-2
CDR3 DNA: TGCAGCGTTCTGACTAGTCTTAGGCTGGGGGAGCTGTTTTTT
CDR3 protein: CSVLTSLRLGELFF

clone size: few
D gene: TRBD1
CDR3 length: 15
V gene: TRBV5-4
J gene: TRBJ2-7
CDR3 DNA: TGTGCCAGCAGGGACAGTCAGGGACAGGGGCCCGAGCAGTACTTC
CDR3 protein: CASRDSQGQGPEQYF

clone size: few
D gene: TRBD1
CDR3 length: 14
V gene: TRBV7-9
J gene: TRBJ2-1
CDR3 DNA: TGTGCCAGCAGCTGGACAGGGGGTCGAAATGAGCAGTTCTTC
CDR3 protein: CASSWTGGRNEQFF

clone size: .
D gene: .
CDR3 length: 14
V gene: TRBV30
J gene: TRBJ1-3
CDR3 DNA: TGTGCCTGGAAAACAGGTTCCTCTGGAAACACCATATATTTT
CDR3 protein: CAWKTGSSGNTIYF

clone size: .
D gene: TRBD1
CDR3 length: 15
V gene: TRBV9
J gene: TRBJ1-1
CDR3 DNA: TGTGCCAGCAGCGTAGTTGGACAGGGGAACACTGAAGCTTTCTTT
CDR3 protein: CASSVVGQGNTEAFF

clone size: .
D gene: TRBD1
CDR3 length: 14
V gene: TRBV6-5
J gene: TRBJ2-7
CDR3 DNA: TGTGCCAGCAGTTCGGACAGGGCGGCCTACGAGCAGTACTTC
CDR3 protein: CASSSDRAAYEQYF

clone size: few
D gene: .
CDR3 length: 14
V gene: TRBV18
J gene: TRBJ1-5
CDR3 DNA: TGTGCCAGCTCACCAGGGCTGGGCAATCAGCCCCAGCATTTT
CDR3 protein: CASSPGLGNQPQHF

clone size: .
D gene: TRBD1
CDR3 length: 15
V gene: TRBV28
J gene: TRBJ1-1
CDR3 DNA: TGTGCCAGCAGCCCCTGGGCCAGGGGGCGATCTGAAGCTTTCTTT
CDR3 protein: CASSPWARGRSEAFF

clone size: .
D gene: .
CDR3 length: 15
V gene: TRBV9
J gene: TRBJ2-6
CDR3 DNA: TGTGCCAGCAGCCCGCTCCTCGGGGGGGCCAACGTCCTGACTTTC
CDR3 protein: CASSPLLGGANVLTF

clone size: .
D gene: .
CDR3 length: 16
V gene: TRBV2
J gene: TRBJ2-6
CDR3 DNA: TGTGCCAGCAGCGAAACGAGAGAGGCTGGGGCCAACGTCCTGACTTTC
CDR3 protein: CASSETREAGANVLTF

clone size: few
D gene: .
CDR3 length: 12
V gene: TRBV28
J gene: TRBJ2-5
CDR3 DNA: TGTGCCAGCAGGAACAGGGTGGGGACCCAGTACTTC
CDR3 protein: CASRNRVGTQYF

clone size: few
D gene: TRBD2
CDR3 length: 16
V gene: TRBV11-2
J gene: TRBJ2-1
CDR3 DNA: TGTGCCAGCACTCGATTAGCGGGACGAAATTACAATGAGCAGTTCTTC
CDR3 protein: CASTRLAGRNYNEQFF

clone size: few
D gene: TRBD1
CDR3 length: 14
V gene: TRBV4-1
J gene: TRBJ1-5
CDR3 DNA: TGCGCCAGCAGCCGGCAGGGGGTGGGACAGCCCCAGCATTTT
CDR3 protein: CASSRQGVGQPQHF

clone size: .
D gene: .
CDR3 length: 15
V gene: TRBV5-1
J gene: TRBJ2-5
CDR3 DNA: TGCGCCAGCAGCTTCGGCAGGGCCGTTGCAGAGACCCAGTACTTC
CDR3 protein: CASSFGRAVAETQYF

clone size: few
D gene: .
CDR3 length: 13
V gene: TRBV7-9
J gene: TRBJ2-1
CDR3 DNA: TGTGCCAGCAGTTATAACACAGGCAATGAGCAGTTCTTC
CDR3 protein: CASSYNTGNEQFF

clone size: few
D gene: TRBD2
CDR3 length: 15
V gene: TRBV9
J gene: TRBJ2-5
CDR3 DNA: TGTGCCAGCAGCCTCGGGACTAGCGGGGGACTGACCCAGTACTTC
CDR3 protein: CASSLGTSGGLTQYF

clone size: .
D gene: .
CDR3 length: 12
V gene: TRBV23-1
J gene: TRBJ2-7
CDR3 DNA: TGCGCCAGCAGTCGGCAGGGGTACGAGCAGTACTTC
CDR3 protein: CASSRQGYEQYF

clone size: .
D gene: .
CDR3 length: 15
V gene: TRBV9
J gene: TRBJ1-5
CDR3 DNA: TGTGCCAGCAGCGTAGAGGGACTCCTCAATCAGCCCCAGCATTTT
CDR3 protein: CASSVEGLLNQPQHF

clone size: few
D gene: .
CDR3 length: 14
V gene: TRBV29-1
J gene: TRBJ1-3
CDR3 DNA: TGCAGCGTTGAACCGGAGATCTCTGGAAACACCATATATTTT
CDR3 protein: CSVEPEISGNTIYF

clone size: few
D gene: TRBD1
CDR3 length: 18
V gene: TRBV11-2
J gene: TRBJ1-1
CDR3 DNA: TGTGCCAGCAGCTTAGTGGGCGGCAGGGGGCCTCCGAACACTGAAGCTTTCTTT
CDR3 protein: CASSLVGGRGPPNTEAFF

clone size: .
D gene: TRBD1
CDR3 length: 14
V gene: TRBV7-2
J gene: TRBJ2-7
CDR3 DNA: TGTGCCAGCAGCTTAGACAGGGGACCCTACGAGCAGTACTTC
CDR3 protein: CASSLDRGPYEQYF

clone size: .
D gene: .
CDR3 length: 10
V gene: TRBV30
J gene: TRBJ1-2
CDR3 DNA: TGTGCCGCGGGCCGGCAGAGCTACACCTTC
CDR3 protein: CAAGRQSYTF

clone size: .
D gene: TRBD1
CDR3 length: 15
V gene: TRBV7-2
J gene: TRBJ2-1
CDR3 DNA: TGTGCCAGCAGCTTAACAGGGGGGACATACAATGAGCAGTTCTTC
CDR3 protein: CASSLTGGTYNEQFF

clone size: .
D gene: .
CDR3 length: 17
V gene: TRBV28
J gene: TRBJ2-1
CDR3 DNA: TGTGCCAGCAGTTTCCCGGTCCCCCGGGAGCGAAACAATGAGCAGTTCTTC
CDR3 protein: CASSFPVPRERNNEQFF

clone size: .
D gene: .
CDR3 length: 15
V gene: TRBV4-1
J gene: TRBJ1-5
CDR3 DNA: TGCGCCAGCAGCCAAGTGATCCGGGCGGGGCAGCCCCAGCATTTT
CDR3 protein: CASSQVIRAGQPQHF

clone size: .
D gene: .
CDR3 length: 14
V gene: TRBV7-9
J gene: TRBJ1-3
CDR3 DNA: TGTGCCAGCAGCCTGTACAGGGATGGAAACACCATATATTTT
CDR3 protein: CASSLYRDGNTIYF

clone size: .
D gene: TRBD2
CDR3 length: 13
V gene: TRBV30
J gene: TRBJ2-3
CDR3 DNA: TGTGCCTGGAGAACGGGAGGAGTGTTTAGGCAGTATTTT
CDR3 protein: CAWRTGGVFRQYF

clone size: .
D gene: .
CDR3 length: 14
V gene: TRBV18
J gene: TRBJ1-5
CDR3 DNA: TGTGCCAGCTCACCAGGAGGCGGTAATCAGCCCCAGCATTTT
CDR3 protein: CASSPGGGNQPQHF

clone size: .
D gene: .
CDR3 length: 18
V gene: TRBV18
J gene: TRBJ1-2
CDR3 DNA: TGTGCCAGCTCACCACTTAAGCCCGGGGGTACGGGAAACTATGGCTACACCTTC
CDR3 protein: CASSPLKPGGTGNYGYTF

clone size: .
D gene: .
CDR3 length: 13
V gene: TRBV30
J gene: TRBJ1-1
CDR3 DNA: TGTGCCTGGACCACGGCAGGCCGTCCTGAAGCTTTCTTT
CDR3 protein: CAWTTAGRPEAFF

clone size: .
D gene: .
CDR3 length: 15
V gene: TRBV9
J gene: TRBJ2-3
CDR3 DNA: TGTGCCAGCAGCGTAGATAGCGAACGCACAGATACGCAGTATTTT
CDR3 protein: CASSVDSERTDTQYF

clone size: .
D gene: TRBD1
CDR3 length: 14
V gene: TRBV6-5
J gene: TRBJ2-1
CDR3 DNA: TGTGCCAGCAGTTATACAGGGGTTGGGAATGAGCAGTTCTTC
CDR3 protein: CASSYTGVGNEQFF

clone size: .
D gene: .
CDR3 length: 12
V gene: TRBV6-1
J gene: TRBJ1-5
CDR3 DNA: TGTGCCAGCAGTGTAACTAGGGAGCCCCAGCATTTT
CDR3 protein: CASSVTREPQHF

clone size: .
D gene: .
CDR3 length: 15
V gene: TRBV5-1
J gene: TRBJ2-1
CDR3 DNA: TGCGCCAGCAGCCTAACCAGCGGAACCAACGGTGAGCAGTTCTTC
CDR3 protein: CASSLTSGTNGEQFF

clone size: .
D gene: .
CDR3 length: 14
V gene: TRBV5-1
J gene: TRBJ2-3
CDR3 DNA: TGCGCCAGCAGCTTGGAACAGCGCACAGATACGCAGTATTTT
CDR3 protein: CASSLEQRTDTQYF

clone size: .
D gene: .
CDR3 length: 14
V gene: TRBV29-1
J gene: TRBJ2-2
CDR3 DNA: TGCAGCGCCCGAGCGGTGTGGCCGGTCGGGGAGCTGTTTTTT
CDR3 protein: CSARAVWPVGELFF

clone size: .
D gene: .
CDR3 length: 13
V gene: TRBV11-2
J gene: TRBJ1-2
CDR3 DNA: TGTGCCAGCAGCCCGACGGGAAACTATGGCTACACCTTC
CDR3 protein: CASSPTGNYGYTF

clone size: few
D gene: TRBD2
CDR3 length: 15
V gene: TRBV2
J gene: TRBJ2-3
CDR3 DNA: TGTGCCAGCAGTGGACTAGCGGGAGGCGCAGATACGCAGTATTTT
CDR3 protein: CASSGLAGGADTQYF

clone size: .
D gene: .
CDR3 length: 15
V gene: TRBV21-1
J gene: TRBJ2-7
CDR3 DNA: TGTGCCAGCAGCAAAGCTAAGACAGGGACCTACGAGCAGTACTTC
CDR3 protein: CASSKAKTGTYEQYF

clone size: .
D gene: TRBD1
CDR3 length: 14
V gene: TRBV18
J gene: TRBJ2-7
CDR3 DNA: TGTGCCAGCTCGCTGGACAGGGGGCTTTACGAGCAGTACTTC
CDR3 protein: CASSLDRGLYEQYF

clone size: .
D gene: .
CDR3 length: 13
V gene: TRBV27
J gene: TRBJ2-7
CDR3 DNA: TGTGCCAGCAGTCCGACGACAAGCTACGAGCAGTACTTC
CDR3 protein: CASSPTTSYEQYF